The T cell receptor beta chain under discussion was sequenced for a study of T cells after yellow fever vaccination. Study-wide context: Fractions of limited cellularity were prepared by means of SMART-Seq v4 Ultra Low Input. General observations from the study: Booster samples showed a return of most primary-vaccination clones (around 96% CD4, 80% to 90% CD8).

TCRdb itself ran the 5' RACE reads through MiXCR, one entry per CDR3 protein. The data hold 29,000 or so distinct CDR3 sequences, with around 5% observed a single time. Note on this clonotype: What it recognizes is unknown. One base away lies a much larger clone, so this may be a sequencing read error.

This material consisted of CD8+ T cells sorted from PBMCs, taken 10 days after the yellow fever booster vaccination. This TCR was recovered from a man under 40 who received the YFV17D yellow fever vaccine.

The CDR3 spells CASSLSSHYEQYF. CDR3 nucleotides: TGTGCCAGCAGCTTATCTTCCCATTACGAGCAGTACTTC. The gene calls are TRBV7-9 and TRBJ2-7; D remains ambiguous. V was trimmed by 2 bases and J by 4 bases, leaving 9 bases between them. The CDR3 is made up of 13 amino acids. Germline-derived CDR1 and CDR2 are SEHNR and FQNEAQ (reference sequence).